This T cell receptor beta chain came from a study of human T cells and chemical hapten exposure. Time point defined: patch test 3, about 24 weeks after DPC sensitization. The treatment denotes: therapeutic diphenylcyclopropenone sensitization with weekly scalp DPC. Blood, whole and unfractionated, served as the source for total RNA extraction. With V trimmed by 0 bases and J by 1 base, 5 bases remained unmatched. CDR1 SGHDT and CDR2 YYEEEE come from the germline V gene. CDR3 size: 17 residues. The library tagged individual cDNA molecules with unique molecular identifiers. MiXCR was run by TCRdb on the RACE reads, yielding one entry per CDR3 protein. The table has 130,000 or so distinct CDR3 sequences, 11% seen once.

The sample consisted of whole blood, taken in connection with sensitization to the hapten diphenylcyclopropenone (DPC). This sequence originates from a woman in her fifties or sixties with alopecia areata. Some clones in this sample may be carry-over from other donors' samples. This chain connects TRBV5-6 to TRBJ2-2; 8 nucleotides align to TRBD2. The CDR3 region is CASSLGVAGLNTGELFF. CDR3 nucleotides: TGTGCCAGCAGCTTGGGGGTAGCGGGGCTGAACACCGGGGAGCTGTTTTTT.